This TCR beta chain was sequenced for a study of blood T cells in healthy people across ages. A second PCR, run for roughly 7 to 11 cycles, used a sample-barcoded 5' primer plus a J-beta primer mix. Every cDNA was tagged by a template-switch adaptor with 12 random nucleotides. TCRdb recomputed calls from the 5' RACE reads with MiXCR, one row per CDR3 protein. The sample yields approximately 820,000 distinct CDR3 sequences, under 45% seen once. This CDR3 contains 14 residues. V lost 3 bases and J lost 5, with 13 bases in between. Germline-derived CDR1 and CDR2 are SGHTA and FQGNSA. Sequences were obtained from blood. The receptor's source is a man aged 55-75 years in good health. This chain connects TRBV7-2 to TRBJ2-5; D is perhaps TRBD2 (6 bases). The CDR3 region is CASSLSGLAETQYF. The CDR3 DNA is TGTGCCAGCAGCTTGAGCGGGTTGGCGGAGACCCAGTACTTC.